Presented here are 18 T cell receptor beta chains from one specimen sequenced in a study of blood T cell repertoires in COVID-19. Assay used: immunoSEQ multiplex PCR; TCRdb lists only in-frame clones, some missing. This table has some 250,000 clones, about 90% appearing once. The sample was PBMCs or T cells enriched from blood (not recorded which). These receptors were collected from a woman younger than 45 with acute COVID-19.

The chain couples TRBV6-5 to TRBJ2-7, with D maybe TRBD2 (7 bases). With 2 bases removed from V and 6 bases from J, the gap between germline ends came to 11 bases. Germline V CDR1 and CDR2: MNHEY, SVGAGI. The CDR3 sequence is 13 residues long. The DNA for the CDR3 is TGTGCCAGCAGTTACAGGGGGGGACTCGAGCAGTACTTC. Its protein is CASSYRGGLEQYF.

The sample holds a few counts of this clone. This sequence joins TRBV21-1 and TRBJ1-5. TRBV21-1 represents a pseudogene. The CDR3 runs to 16 residues. CDR3 sequence: CASSKGGSHSNQPQHF. In DNA form, the CDR3 reads TGTGCCAGCAGCAAGGGGGGGAGCCATAGCAATCAGCCCCAGCATTTT.

The chain employs TRBV12-3 or TRBV12-4 and TRBJ2-7, with 7 bases matching TRBD1. J lost 6 bases, V lost 6 bases, and 8 bases had no gene match. This CDR3 contains 13 residues. For the CDR3, the DNA is TGTGCCAGCAGGTCTGACAGGGTATCCGAGCAGTACTTC. The encoded protein is CASRSDRVSEQYF.

The chain has TRBV3-1 (or the pseudogene TRBV3-2) and TRBJ2-7, with 7 bases that match TRBD2. The CDR3 loop spans 15 amino acids. Germline CDR1 is LGHDT and CDR2 is YNNKEL (reference sequence). V trimming: 3 bases; J trimming: 2 bases; junction bases outside the gene matches: 7. CDR3 DNA: TGTGCCAGCAGCCAGGCAGGGAGGGCCCCCTACGAGCAGTACTTC. Protein product: CASSQAGRAPYEQYF.

The chain uses TRBV2 and TRBJ2-2; D perhaps matches TRBD2 (5 bases). The V and J ends lost 2 bases and 5 bases respectively, with 12 bases between them. CDR3 size: 15 residues. CDR1 and CDR2 (germline): SNHLY, FYNNEI. The chain's CDR3 is CASSERAVGTGELFF. For the CDR3, the DNA is TGTGCCAGCAGTGAAAGAGCGGTGGGGACCGGGGAGCTGTTTTTT. The whole variable domain, remainder taken from reference TRBV2 and TRBJ2-2, is EPEVTQTPSHQVTQMGQEVILRCVPISNHLYFYWYRQILGQKVEFLVSFYNNEISEKSEIFDDQFSVERPDGSNFTLKIRSTKLEDSAMYFCASSERAVGTGELFFGEGSRLTVL.

The chain is built from TRBV19 and TRBJ2-2; 7 bases are shared with TRBD1. CDR1 and CDR2 from the germline V gene are LNHDA and SQIVND (reference sequence). There are 16 residues in the CDR3. V shed 5 bases and J 4 bases; nucleotides not matched to a gene: 10. For the CDR3, the DNA is TGTGCCAGTAGTTCTGGACACAGGGGCTTCACCGGGGAGCTGTTTTTT. This gives the protein CASSSGHRGFTGELFF.

This clone was seen once. The gene calls are TRBV18 and TRBJ2-1, with 9 bases aligning to TRBD2. The CDR3 length is 18 residues. Germline loops: CDR1 KGHSH, CDR2 LQKENI. Germline trimming cut 0 bases from V and 5 bases from J; bases unmatched to any gene: 11. CDR3 region: CASSPPLYERGENNEQFF. CDR3 nucleotide sequence: TGTGCCAGCTCACCACCCCTATACGAGCGGGGGGAGAACAATGAGCAGTTCTTC.

V usage is TRBV5-1 and J usage is TRBJ1-1; D is ambiguous. CDR1 is SGHRS, CDR2 YFSETQ, per germline. Trimming removed 4 bases from V and 1 base from J, with 8 bases in between. This CDR3 region has 13 residues. The CDR3 DNA follows: TGCGCCAGCAGCCCACAGACGAACACTGAAGCTTTCTTT. Its translation: CASSPQTNTEAFF.

This clone was observed a single time. The chain combines TRBV6-5 with TRBJ1-2, with 10 bases fitting TRBD1. The CDR3 covers 14 residues. The J segment lost 4 bases and the V segment lost 2 bases, leaving 1 base of the junction unmatched. Looked up from germline, CDR1 is MNHEY and CDR2 is SVGAGI. The CDR3 region is CASSYGTGVYGYTF. CDR3 nucleotide sequence: TGTGCCAGCAGTTACGGGACAGGGGTCTATGGCTACACCTTC.

This clone appeared a single time. The chain has TRBV6-2 or TRBV6-3 and TRBJ1-2, with 7 bases aligning to TRBD1. CDR3 size: 19 residues. Germline CDR1 MNHEY, CDR2 SVGEGT. Germline trimming cut 2 bases from V and 4 bases from J; bases unmatched to any gene: 19. CDR3 region: CASSYTRTGSESWAYGYTF. CDR3 DNA sequence: TGTGCCAGCAGTTACACCAGGACAGGCAGTGAATCGTGGGCCTATGGCTACACCTTC.

V gene TRBV12-3 or TRBV12-4 combines with J gene TRBJ2-7, with 7 positions matching TRBD2. V shed 8 bases, J shed 6 bases, and the junction held 4 bases outside the gene matches. CDR3 length: 11 amino acids. The CDR3 DNA sequence: TGTGCCAGCGCCGGGGGGTTCGAGCAGTACTTC. The encoded protein is CASAGGFEQYF.

The sample holds one count of this clone. The J gene is TRBJ2-7, the V gene TRBV3-1 (or the pseudogene TRBV3-2); 8 bases match TRBD1. The CDR3 contains 13 residues. CDR1 and CDR2 from the germline V gene are LGHDT and YNNKEL (reference sequence). Germline trimming cut 3 bases from V and 7 bases from J; bases unmatched to any gene: 5. CDR3 DNA sequence: TGTGCCAGCAGCCACCAGGGGGCGCGGGAGCAGTACTTC. As protein: CASSHQGAREQYF.

The chain recombines TRBV19 with TRBJ1-5, with TRBD1 as a possible D gene (6 bases). CDR1 is LNHDA and CDR2 is SQIVND in the germline V gene (reference sequence). With 5 bases removed from V and 1 base from J, the gap between germline ends came to 15 bases. The CDR3 is made up of 16 amino acids. CDR3 in amino acids: CASSPHRVRSNQPQHF. The DNA for the CDR3 is TGTGCCAGTAGTCCCCACAGGGTTAGGAGCAATCAGCCCCAGCATTTT.

The V call is TRBV9, the J call TRBJ1-3, with 9 bases that match TRBD1. Germline CDR1 is SGDLS and CDR2 is YYNGEE. The ends lost 5 bases at V and 8 bases at J; junction bases unmatched: 14. The CDR3 is 16 amino acids. CDR3 coding DNA: TGTGCCAGCAGTCCCACAGGGGGCGAAGGTTCCCACACCATATATTTT. It is translated as CASSPTGGEGSHTIYF.

V is TRBV13 and J is TRBJ1-6; 8 nucleotides match TRBD1. V shed 0 bases, J shed 10 bases, and the junction held 11 bases outside the gene matches. CDR3 size: 17 residues. From germline, CDR1 is PRHDT and CDR2 FYEKMQ (reference sequence). CDR3 protein: CASSLGGAGGVSSPLHF. The CDR3 DNA reads TGTGCCAGCAGCTTAGGCGGGGCAGGGGGCGTGTCATCACCCCTCCACTTT.

The J gene is TRBJ1-1, the V gene TRBV24-1, with no clear D. The CDR3 runs to 12 residues. The V end was cut by 3 bases, the J end by 1 base, with 2 bases between. The germline V gene has CDR1 KGHDR and CDR2 SFDVKD. The CDR3 nucleotides read TGTGCCACCAGTGATCAGAACACTGAAGCTTTCTTT. Protein product: CATSDQNTEAFF.

This chain uses TRBV7-3 with TRBJ2-3; 8 bases align to TRBD2. CDR1 and CDR2 from the germline V gene are SGHTA and FQGTGA. The trim removed 2 bases at V and 2 bases at J, leaving 6 bases unmatched. There are 16 residues in the CDR3. The CDR3 DNA is TGTGCCAGCAGCTTACAAGGGACTAGGTACACAGATACGCAGTATTTT. Residues: CASSLQGTRYTDTQYF.

V and J are TRBV28 and TRBJ2-5; 7 bases fit TRBD2. The CDR3 spans 15 residues. V lost 3 bases and J lost 1; bases outside the gene matches: 5. Germline V gene sequence: CDR1 MDHEN, CDR2 SYDVKM. Here the CDR3 reads CASSFQAGFQETQYF. Written as DNA, the CDR3 is TGTGCCAGCAGTTTTCAAGCGGGATTCCAAGAGACCCAGTACTTC. Full variable domain (rest looked up from reference TRBV28 and TRBJ2-5): DVKVTQSSRYLVKRTGEKVFLECVQDMDHENMFWYRQDPGLGLRLIYFSYDVKMKEKGDIPEGYSVSREKKERFSLILESASTNQTSMYLCASSFQAGFQETQYFGPGTRLLVL.